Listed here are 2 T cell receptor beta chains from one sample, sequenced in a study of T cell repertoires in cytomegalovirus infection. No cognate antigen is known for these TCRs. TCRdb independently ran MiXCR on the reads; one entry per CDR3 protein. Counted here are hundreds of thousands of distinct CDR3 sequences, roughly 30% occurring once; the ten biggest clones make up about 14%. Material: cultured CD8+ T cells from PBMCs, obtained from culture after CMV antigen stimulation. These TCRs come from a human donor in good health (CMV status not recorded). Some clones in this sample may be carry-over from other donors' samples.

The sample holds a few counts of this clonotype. The CDR3 here is CSALGQTSNYGYTF. Here the CDR3 DNA reads TGCAGTGCCCTGGGGCAAACCTCTAACTATGGCTACACCTTC. This sequence joins TRBV20-1 and TRBJ1-2; weak D call: TRBD1 (5 bases). Germline V gene sequence: CDR1 DFQATT, CDR2 SNEGSKA (reference sequence). The CDR3 covers 14 residues. V was pared by 6 bases and J by 0 bases, with 14 bases between.

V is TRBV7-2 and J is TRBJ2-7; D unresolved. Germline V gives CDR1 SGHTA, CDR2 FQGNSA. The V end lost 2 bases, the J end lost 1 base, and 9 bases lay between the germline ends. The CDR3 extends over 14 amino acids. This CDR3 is CASSLWVSSYEQYF. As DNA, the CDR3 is TGTGCCAGCAGCTTATGGGTCAGTTCCTACGAGCAGTACTTC.